Presented here are 25 T cell receptor beta chains from one specimen sequenced in a study of shared clonotypes between healthy human individuals. CD8 cells classed as naive were CD45RO-negative and positively selected for CCR7, excluding terminally differentiated effector memory CD45RA+ cells. Assay: immunoSEQ multiplex PCR; the TCRdb copy retains only in-frame clones and omits some. The sample includes about 700,000 clones, about 91% of them seen just once. Material: naive CD8+ T cells sorted from blood. All receptors derive from a man under 40 in good health.

The genes are TRBV6-6 and TRBJ2-3; D is unclear. The CDR3 consists of 11 residues. The V end lost 6 bases, the J end lost 6 bases, and 7 bases lay between the germline ends. Per germline, CDR1 MNHNY and CDR2 SVGAGI (reference sequence). The CDR3 protein is CASSTWDTQYF. The DNA for the CDR3 is TGTGCCAGCAGCACGTGGGATACGCAGTATTTT.

This clone occurred once. V gene TRBV4-1 combines with J gene TRBJ1-2, with D possibly TRBD1 on 5 matching bases. V lost 2 bases and J lost 14, with 15 bases in between. The CDR3 contains 12 residues. In germline, CDR1 is MGHRA, CDR2 YSYEKL. DNA for the CDR3: TGCGCCAGCAGCCAATGGGGGGGGAACAAGACCTTC. This translates into CASSQWGGNKTF.

The chain employs TRBV7-6 and TRBJ2-7; 11 bases are shared with TRBD2. The V and J ends lost 5 bases and 4 bases, in that order; junction bases with no gene match: 16. The CDR3 is 18 amino acids. In germline, CDR1 is SGHVS, CDR2 FNYEAQ. DNA of the CDR3: TGTGCCAGCAGCCTGGTAGCGACTAGCGGGAAAGCCCCGTACGAGCAGTACTTC. Amino acid sequence: CASSLVATSGKAPYEQYF.

The chain has TRBV7-9 and TRBJ2-3, with D uncertain. Per the germline V gene, CDR1 is SEHNR and CDR2 is FQNEAQ (reference sequence). This CDR3 has 11 residues. V gave up 5 bases and J gave up 6 bases, with 6 bases separating them. CDR3 protein: CASSPLDTQYF. DNA of the CDR3: TGTGCCAGCAGCCCCTTGGATACGCAGTATTTT.

The V call is TRBV6-5, the J call TRBJ2-3, with D tentatively TRBD2 (5 bases). This CDR3 is built from 16 residues. From germline, CDR1 is MNHEY and CDR2 SVGAGI. The V end was cut by 4 bases, the J end by 0 bases, with 14 bases between. The chain's CDR3 is CASSSGWRLSTDTQYF. The CDR3 bases are TGTGCCAGCAGTTCGGGATGGAGGCTCAGCACAGATACGCAGTATTTT.

In this sample, this clone turned up once. This rearrangement joins TRBV11-3 to TRBJ2-1, with TRBD2 identical over 10 bases. The CDR3 runs to 13 residues. CDR1 is SGHNT and CDR2 is YENEEA in the germline V gene. The V gene end was trimmed by 5 bases and the J gene end by 8 bases; junction bases not matched to a gene: 3. For the CDR3, the DNA is TGTGCCAGCAGCCTAGCGGGAGAAGATGAGCAGTTCTTC. Translated, it gives CASSLAGEDEQFF.

This sequence joins TRBV13 and TRBJ2-7, with D perhaps TRBD1 or TRBD2 (5 bases each). CDR1 and CDR2 (germline): PRHDT, FYEKMQ (reference sequence). Trimming pared 5 bases from V and 4 bases from J, leaving 18 bases between. The CDR3 extends over 15 amino acids. In DNA, the CDR3 is TGTGCCAGCAGCCAAACCGGGACCAGGATTTACGAGCAGTACTTC. Its translation is CASSQTGTRIYEQYF.

In this sample, this clone turned up once. This chain joins TRBV9 and TRBJ2-3; TRBD2 matches 14 bases. Looked up from germline, CDR1 is SGDLS and CDR2 is YYNGEE. CDR3 size: 18 residues. V trimming: 1 base; J trimming: 4 bases; junction bases outside the gene matches: 8. The CDR3 sequence is CASSVTGTSGRGADTQYF. As DNA, the CDR3 is TGTGCCAGCAGCGTAACCGGGACTAGCGGGAGAGGGGCAGATACGCAGTATTTT.

The chain is built from TRBV29-1 and TRBJ1-3; D uncertain. The CDR3 length is 13 residues. Trimming removed 7 bases from V and 4 bases from J, with 14 bases in between. Germline V CDR1 and CDR2: SQVTM, ANQGSEA. The CDR3 spells CSARDFSGNTIYF. The CDR3 nucleotides read TGCAGCGCCCGAGACTTTTCCGGAAACACCATATATTTT.

This sequence joins TRBV6-6 and TRBJ2-2, with TRBD1 identical over 7 bases. This CDR3 comprises 14 residues. Germline loops: CDR1 MNHNY, CDR2 SVGAGI (reference sequence). The V segment lost 7 bases and the J segment 2 bases; nucleotides outside the gene matches: 4. The chain's CDR3 is CASTQGVNTGELFF. The CDR3 DNA is TGTGCCAGCACTCAGGGGGTTAACACCGGGGAGCTGTTTTTT.

This chain joins TRBV6-9 and TRBJ2-2; no reliable D call. In germline, CDR1 is MNHGY, CDR2 SVAAGI. V dropped 6 bases and J dropped 4 bases, with 24 bases sitting between them. CDR3 length equals 18 residues. In DNA form, the CDR3 reads TGTGCCAGCAGAGTTAATTCAGGATTTGGACGTTTCACCGGGGAGCTGTTTTTT. Its translation is CASRVNSGFGRFTGELFF.

The genes are TRBV19 and TRBJ2-1; 7 nucleotides align to TRBD2. Per the germline V gene, CDR1 is LNHDA and CDR2 is SQIVND (reference sequence). V was clipped by 3 bases and J by 4 bases; unmatched bases: 6. This CDR3 is 15 amino acids long. The DNA for the CDR3 is TGTGCCAGTAGTATGGCTAGCGGCCCTTACAATGAGCAGTTCTTC. Residues: CASSMASGPYNEQFF. The whole variable domain, filled in from reference TRBV19 and TRBJ2-1, reads DGGITQSPKYLFRKEGQNVTLSCEQNLNHDAMYWYRQDPGQGLRLIYYSQIVNDFQKGDIAEGYSVSREKKESFPLTVTSAQKNPTAFYLCASSMASGPYNEQFFGPGTRLTVL.

CDR3 in DNA: TGTGCCAGCAGCGTAGATTCAGTCAACTACGAGCAGTACTTC. It yields the protein CASSVDSVNYEQYF. This chain links TRBV9 with TRBJ2-7; D remains unclear. The ends were cut back, 0 bases at V and 3 bases at J, with 10 bases in the middle. Germline V gene data show CDR1 as SGDLS and CDR2 as YYNGEE. CDR3 length: 14 amino acids.

V gene TRBV7-9 combines with J gene TRBJ1-2; D may be TRBD1 (6 bases). CDR1 is SEHNR and CDR2 is FQNEAQ in the germline V gene (reference sequence). V was shortened by 3 bases and J by 7 bases, with 15 bases between the two germline ends. CDR3 length: 14 residues. CDR3 nucleotides: TGTGCCAGCAGCTTCGGGGGCAGGGCGGGTGGCTACACCTTC. It translates to CASSFGGRAGGYTF. The complete variable domain, with remaining parts taken from reference TRBV7-9 and TRBJ1-2, reads DTGVSQNPRHKITKRGQNVTFRCDPISEHNRLYWYRQTLGQGPEFLTYFQNEAQLEKSRLLSDRFSAERPKGSFSTLEIQRTEQGDSAMYLCASSFGGRAGGYTFGSGTRLTVV.

A few counts support this clone. The chain has TRBV7-9 and TRBJ2-5; D gene unclear. The CDR3 is 14 amino acids. The germline V gene encodes CDR1 SEHNR and CDR2 FQNEAQ (reference sequence). V gave up 7 bases and J gave up 1 base, with 13 bases separating them. CDR3 loop: CASTIRTTQETQYF. The CDR3 DNA reads as TGTGCCAGCACCATAAGAACGACCCAAGAGACCCAGTACTTC.

The V and J genes are TRBV2 and TRBJ1-5; the D gene is possibly TRBD1 (5 bases). The CDR3 is 14 amino acids. V lost 0 bases to trimming and J lost 7 bases, with 10 bases between them. Germline V gene data show CDR1 as SNHLY and CDR2 as FYNNEI. The CDR3 DNA reads TGTGCCAGCAGTGAAGCGGGGGTGGGCCAGCCCCAGCATTTT. Translated: CASSEAGVGQPQHF. Full variable domain (outside the CDR3, taken from reference TRBV2 and TRBJ1-5): EPEVTQTPSHQVTQMGQEVILRCVPISNHLYFYWYRQILGQKVEFLVSFYNNEISEKSEIFDDQFSVERPDGSNFTLKIRSTKLEDSAMYFCASSEAGVGQPQHFGDGTRLSIL.

The gene calls are TRBV19 and TRBJ2-3; 8 bases match TRBD2. The germline V gene encodes CDR1 LNHDA and CDR2 SQIVND (reference sequence). Trimming took 7 bases from V and 6 from J; bases not matched to a gene: 9. This CDR3 contains 14 residues. CDR3 in DNA: TGTGCCAGTAAAGAGGGGACTAGAGAGGATACGCAGTATTTT. Protein sequence: CASKEGTREDTQYF.

This clone was found a few times. The genes are TRBV29-1 and TRBJ2-2; 10 nucleotides match TRBD1. Trimming took 7 bases from V and 5 from J; bases not matched to a gene: 22. In germline, CDR1 is SQVTM, CDR2 ANQGSEA. The length of the CDR3 is 19 residues. The CDR3 is CSAGSPVAPGQGRTGELFF. The DNA of the CDR3 is TGCAGCGCAGGCTCTCCGGTGGCCCCGGGACAGGGGAGAACCGGGGAGCTGTTTTTT.

The chain is built from TRBV29-1 and TRBJ2-1; 8 bases are shared with TRBD2. V was pared by 7 bases and J by 4 bases, with 9 bases of the junction left unmatched. CDR3 length: 14 residues. From germline, CDR1 is SQVTM and CDR2 ANQGSEA. The CDR3 coding sequence is TGCAGCGCCCCGCGGGGGGCGGGTTACAATGAGCAGTTCTTC. Amino acid sequence: CSAPRGAGYNEQFF.

V usage is TRBV6-6 and J usage is TRBJ1-1; no clear D. In germline, CDR1 is MNHNY, CDR2 SVGAGI (reference sequence). The CDR3 extends over 14 amino acids. The V end was cut by 4 bases, the J end by 4 bases, with 13 bases between. The CDR3, as DNA: TGTGCCAGCAGTTCCACGGCGGGTCGCACTGAAGCTTTCTTT. Protein: CASSSTAGRTEAFF.

This clone was recorded once. The chain is built from TRBV7-8 and TRBJ1-1, with a weak D call TRBD1 (6 bases). Trimming left V 3 bases short and J 3 bases short, with 14 bases between. Germline V gene sequence: CDR1 SGHVS, CDR2 FQNEAQ. The CDR3 has 15 residues. In nucleotides, the CDR3 is TGTGCCAGCAGCTTTTTGGGGGCGCAGGACACTGAAGCTTTCTTT. It translates to CASSFLGAQDTEAFF.

This rearrangement joins TRBV19 to TRBJ2-2; D is ambiguous. Germline CDR1 reads LNHDA; CDR2 reads SQIVND (reference sequence). This CDR3 has 15 residues. V lost 6 bases and J 6 bases, leaving 17 bases between the germline ends. CDR3 amino acids: CASSLGLAASGELFF. The DNA for the CDR3 is TGTGCCAGTAGCCTTGGTTTGGCAGCCTCCGGGGAGCTGTTTTTT.

The rearrangement uses TRBV11-2 and TRBJ2-2; a possible D gene is TRBD2 (5 bases). V gave up 0 bases and J gave up 5 bases, with 7 bases separating them. The CDR3 extends over 14 amino acids. Germline V gene sequence: CDR1 SGHAT, CDR2 FQNNGV. CDR3 nucleotides: TGTGCCAGCAGCTTAGACGGGGAAACCGGGGAGCTGTTTTTT. Amino acid sequence: CASSLDGETGELFF.

The rearrangement joins TRBV7-6 to TRBJ2-7, with TRBD1 matching over 9 bases. The V gene's germline CDR1 is SGHVS and CDR2 FNYEAQ. The CDR3 is 14 amino acids. Trimming removed 4 bases from V and 6 bases from J; junction bases left unmatched: 7. The chain's CDR3 is CASSSTGQGFEQYF. CDR3 nucleotides: TGTGCCAGCAGCTCAACCGGACAGGGGTTCGAGCAGTACTTC. Drawing the rest from reference TRBV7-6 and TRBJ2-7, the complete variable domain is GAGVSQSPRYKVTKRGQDVALRCDPISGHVSLYWYRQALGQGPEFLTYFNYEAQQDKSGLPNDRFSAERPEGSISTLTIQRTEQRDSAMYRCASSSTGQGFEQYFGPGTRLTVT.

The chain employs TRBV29-1 and TRBJ2-3; 10 bases agree with TRBD2. Germline lookup yields CDR1 SQVTM and CDR2 ANQGSEA. The CDR3 totals 17 residues. The junction had 14 bases not matched to a gene; V was cut back by 3 bases and J by 5 bases. In DNA form, the CDR3 reads TGCAGCGTTGATATGGGGTCTAGCGGGAGTGGAATAGATACGCAGTATTTT. Its protein is CSVDMGSSGSGIDTQYF.